The 30 T cell receptor beta chains below come from one sample, sequenced in a study of cytomegalovirus exposure and HLA in healthy donors. The study ran its PCR with 60 Vbeta and 13 Jbeta primers. TCRdb keeps only in-frame clones here, not all; method: immunoSEQ multiplex PCR. The sample includes around 130,000 clones, around 70% seen only once; the top ten take around 2.1%. The sample taken for sequencing was PBMCs. These receptors were collected from a woman between 35 and 50 years old in good health and CMV-seropositive.

This clone turned up a few times. The genes are TRBV6-5 and TRBJ1-4; D not resolved. Germline CDR1 reads MNHEY; CDR2 reads SVGAGI. Trimming left V 0 bases short and J 0 bases short, with 8 bases between. CDR3 length: 16 amino acids. This CDR3 is CASSYSYSATNEKLFF. The CDR3 coding sequence is TGTGCCAGCAGTTACTCGTACAGTGCAACTAATGAAAAACTGTTTTTT.

The V and J genes are TRBV14 and TRBJ2-4; 8 bases agree with TRBD1. Germline V lookup: CDR1 SGHDN, CDR2 FVKESK. The CDR3 is 17 residues long. Unmatched junction bases numbered 7, after V lost 0 bases and J lost 3 bases. CDR3 loop: CASSQEFRGPFKNIQYF. For the CDR3, the DNA is TGTGCCAGCAGCCAAGAGTTCAGGGGGCCTTTCAAAAACATTCAGTACTTC.

This clone occurred a few times. V usage is TRBV28 and J usage is TRBJ2-5; TRBD1 agrees at 7 bases. The CDR3 consists of 15 residues. J was trimmed by 4 bases and V by 3 bases; bases with no gene match: 8. Germline V gene data show CDR1 as MDHEN and CDR2 as SYDVKM. DNA for the CDR3: TGTGCCAGCAGTTTTTTAAGAGGGGGCGGAGAGACCCAGTACTTC. Translation gives CASSFLRGGGETQYF.

This chain links TRBV19 with TRBJ1-2; 12 bases are a match to TRBD1. Unmatched junction bases numbered 6, after V lost 0 bases and J lost 4 bases. This CDR3 contains 17 residues. Germline V gene sequence: CDR1 LNHDA, CDR2 SQIVND (reference sequence). CDR3 residues: CASSIDRDRGQSYGYTF. CDR3 bases: TGTGCCAGTAGTATAGACCGGGACAGGGGGCAGAGCTATGGCTACACCTTC.

A word on this clone: Compared with germline, one end of the junction differs, possibly owing to a read error. CDR3 in amino acids: CSSSSQGATNEKLFF. The CDR3 DNA reads as TGTTCCAGCAGCTCCCAGGGGGCGACTAATGAAAAACTGTTTTTT. The V gene is TRBV7-9, the J gene TRBJ1-4; 8 bases line up with TRBD1. This CDR3 region has 15 residues. Germline V lookup: CDR1 SEHNR, CDR2 FQNEAQ (reference sequence).

The V gene is TRBV7-6, the J gene TRBJ1-1; TRBD1 matches at 8 bases. Germline assignment: CDR1 SGHVS and CDR2 FNYEAQ. The J segment lost 4 bases and the V segment lost 2 bases, leaving 3 bases of the junction unmatched. The CDR3 contains 14 residues. In DNA, the CDR3 is TGTGCCAGCAGCTTAACAGGGGGGGGCACTGAAGCTTTCTTT. It is translated as CASSLTGGGTEAFF.

The gene calls are TRBV4-2 and TRBJ1-2; 9 bases line up with TRBD1. CDR3 length equals 16 residues. V was clipped by 2 bases and J by 3 bases; unmatched bases: 7. Germline assignment: CDR1 LGHNA and CDR2 YNFKEQ. This chain's CDR3 is CASSQPGQGEDYGYTF. CDR3 bases: TGTGCCAGCAGCCAACCGGGACAGGGTGAAGACTATGGCTACACCTTC.

This clone was detected a few times. A junction end diverges from the germline sequence, so it may reflect a read error. The V and J genes are TRBV7-9 and TRBJ2-7; 10 positions agree with TRBD2. From germline, CDR1 is SEHNR and CDR2 FQNEAQ (reference sequence). There are 15 residues in the CDR3. Here the CDR3 reads CASSQELAGTYEQYF. As DNA, the CDR3 is TGCGCCAGCAGCCAAGAACTAGCGGGGACCTACGAGCAGTACTTC.

This chain joins TRBV23-1 and TRBJ2-1; D might be TRBD2 (7 bases). Being an ORF, TRBV23-1 has a function that is uncertain. There are 17 residues in the CDR3. Trimming stripped 10 bases from V and 2 bases from J, with 24 bases between. The CDR3, as DNA: TGCGCCATCATCCCCTCTCTCGGGGGGCGCACCTACAATGAGCAGTTCTTC. Its translation is CAIIPSLGGRTYNEQFF.

The rearrangement links TRBV28 to TRBJ2-7, with TRBD2 matching over 14 bases. From germline, CDR1 is MDHEN and CDR2 SYDVKM. The length of the CDR3 is 16 residues. Trimming removed 5 bases from V and 7 bases from J; junction bases left unmatched: 10. In DNA form, the CDR3 reads TGTGCCAGCAGTCCAAGGGGACTAGCGGGAGTCCGGGAGCAGTACTTC. It specifies CASSPRGLAGVREQYF.

This clone was seen once. The rearrangement joins TRBV28 to TRBJ1-1; 8 bases are a match to TRBD1. V lost 9 bases, J lost 11 bases, and 14 bases stayed unmatched. The CDR3 totals 13 residues. Germline values: CDR1 MDHEN, CDR2 SYDVKM. The CDR3 region is CASCSRGPPRAFF. Here the CDR3 DNA reads TGTGCCAGTTGTTCCAGGGGGCCGCCCAGGGCTTTCTTT. The full variable domain, rest sourced from reference TRBV28 and TRBJ1-1, is DVKVTQSSRYLVKRTGEKVFLECVQDMDHENMFWYRQDPGLGLRLIYFSYDVKMKEKGDIPEGYSVSREKKERFSLILESASTNQTSMYLCASCSRGPPRAFFGQGTRLTVV.

This clone was picked up a small number of times. The chain uses TRBV27 and TRBJ1-1, with 8 bases that match TRBD1. The CDR3 is 16 residues long. The junction had 10 bases not matched to a gene; V was cut back by 6 bases and J by 1 base. Germline V gene sequence: CDR1 MNHEY, CDR2 SMNVEV (reference sequence). The CDR3 DNA sequence: TGTGCCAGCAGCCGTTGGTCGACAGGGGAGAACACTGAAGCTTTCTTT. It codes for CASSRWSTGENTEAFF.

The chain is built from TRBV18 and TRBJ2-5; 9 bases are a match to TRBD2. Germline CDR1 and CDR2: KGHSH and LQKENI. Unmatched junction bases numbered 8, after V lost 4 bases and J lost 5 bases. This CDR3 is built from 15 residues. CDR3 DNA sequence: TGTGCCAGCTCACGAACGGGACTAGCTGGTGAGACCCAGTACTTC. Translated: CASSRTGLAGETQYF.

The gene calls are TRBV27 and TRBJ1-4, with D possibly being TRBD1 (6 bases). CDR3 size: 15 residues. The V gene's germline CDR1 is MNHEY and CDR2 SMNVEV (reference sequence). The V end lost 4 bases, the J end lost 5 bases, and 14 bases lay between the germline ends. The CDR3 spells CASSSGQWGNEKLFF. CDR3 DNA sequence: TGTGCCAGCAGTTCAGGACAGTGGGGGAATGAAAAACTGTTTTTT. Complete variable domain (other parts from reference TRBV27 and TRBJ1-4): EAQVTQNPRYLITVTGKKLTVTCSQNMNHEYMSWYRQDPGLGLRQIYYSMNVEVTDKGDVPEGYKVSRKEKRNFPLILESPSPNQTSLYFCASSSGQWGNEKLFFGSGTQLSVL.

The chain carries TRBV5-1 and TRBJ1-3; no clear D gene. Germline CDR1 reads SGHRS; CDR2 reads YFSETQ. V was clipped by 1 base and J by 0 bases, with 8 bases between them. This CDR3 spans 15 amino acids. The CDR3 DNA reads TGCGCCAGCAGCTTGAATCCCGTCTCTGGAAACACCATATATTTT. This gives the protein CASSLNPVSGNTIYF.

V usage is TRBV5-5 and J usage is TRBJ1-1, with 7 bases that match TRBD1. The V gene's germline CDR1 is SGHKS and CDR2 YYEKEE (reference sequence). V dropped 5 bases and J dropped 5; count of bases not matched to a gene: 9. The CDR3 contains 14 residues. The CDR3 loop reads CASRQGSQETEAFF. The CDR3 coding sequence is TGTGCCAGCAGACAGGGGTCTCAGGAGACTGAAGCTTTCTTT.

This clone was seen once. The genes are TRBV5-4 and TRBJ2-2; weak D call: TRBD2 (6 bases). The germline CDR1 and CDR2 sequences are SGHNT and YYREEE (reference sequence). Trimming removed 0 bases from V and 2 bases from J, with 17 bases in between. The CDR3 covers 18 residues. The CDR3, as DNA: TGTGCCAGCAGCTTGGTGCTTGGGCTAGCGATAAACACCGGGGAGCTGTTTTTT. Its translation: CASSLVLGLAINTGELFF.

The genes are TRBV7-2 and TRBJ1-4; no firm D call. Between the trimmed V and J ends, which lost 0 bases and 5 bases, there was a span of 7 bases. Germline CDR1 is SGHTA and CDR2 is FQGNSA. The CDR3 sequence is 14 residues long. The CDR3, as DNA: TGTGCCAGCAGCTTAGCGGGAGCGAATGAAAAACTGTTTTTT. This sequence encodes CASSLAGANEKLFF.

This chain links TRBV7-3 with TRBJ2-1; the match to TRBD2 covers 7 bases. The CDR3 is 19 residues long. The germline V gene encodes CDR1 SGHTA and CDR2 FQGTGA. The junction had 16 bases not matched to a gene; V was cut back by 1 base and J by 4 bases. As DNA, the CDR3 is TGTGCCAGCAGCTTAATAGGGTCGAGGCGGAGCGGGGTTTACAATGAGCAGTTCTTC. Protein sequence: CASSLIGSRRSGVYNEQFF.

In its sample, this clone was seen once. The chain recombines TRBV2 with TRBJ1-6; 9 nucleotides agree with TRBD1. With V trimmed by 6 bases and J by 10 bases, 10 bases remained unmatched. Germline V gene sequence: CDR1 SNHLY, CDR2 FYNNEI. The CDR3 is made up of 15 amino acids. The CDR3 region is CASRDVDRGLSPLHF. In DNA form, the CDR3 reads TGTGCCAGCAGGGACGTGGACAGGGGACTCTCACCCCTCCACTTT.

This clone was seen a few times. This sequence joins TRBV30 and TRBJ1-1; 9 bases map to TRBD1. The CDR3 is 12 amino acids. V trimming: 5 bases; J trimming: 6 bases; junction bases outside the gene matches: 4. The germline V gene has CDR1 GTSNPN and CDR2 SVGIG (reference sequence). CDR3 sequence reads: CAWADRGSEAFF. The CDR3 bases are TGTGCCTGGGCGGACAGGGGTTCTGAAGCTTTCTTT.

This chain joins TRBV27 and TRBJ2-1; D may be TRBD1 (6 bases). Trimming took 4 bases from V and 1 from J, leaving 14 bases between them. The CDR3 runs 16 residues. Looked up from germline, CDR1 is MNHEY and CDR2 is SMNVEV (reference sequence). CDR3 region: CASSSPGATSYNEQFF. DNA for the CDR3: TGTGCCAGCAGTTCTCCAGGGGCGACTTCCTACAATGAGCAGTTCTTC.

This clone was seen only a few times. The genes are TRBV5-1 and TRBJ2-1, with D perhaps TRBD2 (6 bases). Germline values: CDR1 SGHRS, CDR2 YFSETQ. This CDR3 spans 15 amino acids. Trimming took 2 bases from V and 2 from J, leaving 11 bases between them. CDR3 sequence reads: CASSFGGGAYNEQFF. DNA for the CDR3: TGCGCCAGCAGCTTCGGGGGAGGAGCCTACAATGAGCAGTTCTTC.

The chain joins TRBV5-1 to TRBJ1-4; a possible D gene is TRBD1 (5 bases). V shed 3 bases and J shed 7 bases, with 16 bases lying between them. Germline CDR1 is SGHRS and CDR2 is YFSETQ. The CDR3 is made up of 15 amino acids. The CDR3 loop reads CASSYSPGVGEKLFF. The CDR3 region has the DNA TGCGCCAGCAGCTATTCTCCGGGGGTAGGTGAAAAACTGTTTTTT.

The CDR3 nucleotides read TGCAGCGCGAGGGGGGGGGACAATCAGCCCCAGCATTTT. This codes for CSARGGDNQPQHF. This chain links TRBV29-1 with TRBJ1-5, with D perhaps matching TRBD1 (6 bases). V lost 7 bases and J 3 bases, leaving 13 bases between the germline ends. Germline lookup yields CDR1 SQVTM and CDR2 ANQGSEA. There are 13 residues in the CDR3.

This clone was counted only a few times. This chain links TRBV10-3 with TRBJ2-7; 10 nucleotides agree with TRBD2. After removal of 0 bases from V and 2 bases from J, the junction contained 16 bases not matched to a gene. There are 20 residues in the CDR3. CDR1 is ENHRY and CDR2 is SYGVKD in the germline V gene. In DNA, the CDR3 is TGTGCCATCAGTGAGTCCTTCCGGGACACCTCTAGCGGGAGTCCCTACGAGCAGTACTTC. It codes for CAISESFRDTSSGSPYEQYF.

The chain joins TRBV5-1 to TRBJ2-3; TRBD2 agrees at 11 bases. The CDR3 totals 15 residues. J lost 5 bases, V lost 7 bases, and 9 bases had no gene match. Germline lookup yields CDR1 SGHRS and CDR2 YFSETQ. The CDR3 protein is CASCAELAGEDTQYF. Here the CDR3 DNA reads TGCGCCAGCTGCGCGGAACTAGCGGGGGAAGATACGCAGTATTTT.

The chain is built from TRBV6-1 and TRBJ1-6; D not resolved. Germline V gene lookup returns CDR1 MNHNS and CDR2 SASEGT. V lost 3 bases, J lost 10 bases, and 19 bases lay in between. The CDR3 length is 16 residues. CDR3 coding DNA: TGTGCCAGCAGTGAGCCCCGGTTCGGACTCAGGTCACCCCTCCACTTT. This gives the protein CASSEPRFGLRSPLHF.

V is TRBV10-1 and J is TRBJ2-1, with 10 bases that match TRBD2. Germline-derived CDR1 and CDR2 are WNHNN and SYGVQD (reference sequence). V shed 0 bases and J 6 bases; nucleotides not matched to a gene: 5. This CDR3 comprises 16 residues. DNA for the CDR3: TGCGCCAGCAGTGAGTCGGGCGCTAGCGGGAGCAATGAGCAGTTCTTC. Protein: CASSESGASGSNEQFF.

The chain couples TRBV30 to TRBJ2-1, with 9 bases identical to TRBD1. The junction had 5 bases not matched to a gene; V was cut back by 3 bases and J by 8 bases. Germline assignment: CDR1 GTSNPN and CDR2 SVGIG (reference sequence). This CDR3 is built from 13 residues. CDR3 DNA: TGTGCCTGGAGCGAAACAGGGGGCTATGAGCAGTTCTTC. It translates to CAWSETGGYEQFF.